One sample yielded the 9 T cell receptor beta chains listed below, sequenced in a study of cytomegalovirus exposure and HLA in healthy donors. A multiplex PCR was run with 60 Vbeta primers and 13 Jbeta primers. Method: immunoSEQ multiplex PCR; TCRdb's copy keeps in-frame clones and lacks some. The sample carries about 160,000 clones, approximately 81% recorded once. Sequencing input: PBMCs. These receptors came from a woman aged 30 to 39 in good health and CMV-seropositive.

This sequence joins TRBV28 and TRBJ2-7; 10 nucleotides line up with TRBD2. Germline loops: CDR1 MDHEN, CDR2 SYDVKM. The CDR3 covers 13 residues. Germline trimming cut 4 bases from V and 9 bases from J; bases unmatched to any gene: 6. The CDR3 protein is CASSYSSGGRQYF. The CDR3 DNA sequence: TGTGCCAGCAGTTACTCTAGCGGGGGTCGGCAGTACTTC.

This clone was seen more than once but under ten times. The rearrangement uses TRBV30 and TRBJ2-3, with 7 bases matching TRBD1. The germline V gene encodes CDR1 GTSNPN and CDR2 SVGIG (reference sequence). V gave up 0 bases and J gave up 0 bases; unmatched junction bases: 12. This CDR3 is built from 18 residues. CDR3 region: CAWSVTLSTGVSTDTQYF. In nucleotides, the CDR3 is TGTGCCTGGAGTGTCACCCTTTCTACAGGGGTCAGCACAGATACGCAGTATTTT.

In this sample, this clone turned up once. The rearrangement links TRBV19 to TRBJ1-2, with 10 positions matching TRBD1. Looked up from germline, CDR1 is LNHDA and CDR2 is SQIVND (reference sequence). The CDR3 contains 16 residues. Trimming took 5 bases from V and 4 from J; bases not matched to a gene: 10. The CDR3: CASSSRQGAIPYGYTF. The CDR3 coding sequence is TGTGCCAGTAGTTCGCGACAGGGGGCGATCCCCTATGGCTACACCTTC.

CDR3 amino acids: CASSLRGGGYGYTF. CDR3 coding DNA: TGTGCCAGCAGCTTGAGGGGGGGAGGCTATGGCTACACCTTC. This sequence joins TRBV7-2 and TRBJ1-2; tentatively, D is TRBD1 (6 bases). CDR1 and CDR2 from the germline V gene are SGHTA and FQGNSA. With 3 bases removed from V and 4 bases from J, the gap between germline ends came to 12 bases. This CDR3 spans 14 amino acids.

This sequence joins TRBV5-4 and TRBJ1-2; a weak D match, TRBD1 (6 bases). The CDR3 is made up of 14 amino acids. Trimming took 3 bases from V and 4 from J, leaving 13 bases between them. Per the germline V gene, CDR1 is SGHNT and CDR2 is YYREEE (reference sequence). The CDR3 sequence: CASSSAQGGYGYTF. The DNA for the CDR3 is TGTGCCAGCAGCTCAGCACAGGGTGGCTATGGCTACACCTTC.

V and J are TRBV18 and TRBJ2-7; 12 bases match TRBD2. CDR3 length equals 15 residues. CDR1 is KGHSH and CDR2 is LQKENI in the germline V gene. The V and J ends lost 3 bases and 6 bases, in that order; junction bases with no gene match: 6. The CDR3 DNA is TGTGCCAGCTCACCCGCTAGCGGGGGGGGGAGCGAGCAGTACTTC. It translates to CASSPASGGGSEQYF.

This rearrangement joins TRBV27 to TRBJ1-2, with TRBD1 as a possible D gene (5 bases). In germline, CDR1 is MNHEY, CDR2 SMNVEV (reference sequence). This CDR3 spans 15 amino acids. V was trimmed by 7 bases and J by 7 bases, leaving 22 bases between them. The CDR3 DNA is TGTGCCAGCAAAACATCACGGGGGGGTCCGGGTGGCTACACCTTC. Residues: CASKTSRGGPGGYTF.

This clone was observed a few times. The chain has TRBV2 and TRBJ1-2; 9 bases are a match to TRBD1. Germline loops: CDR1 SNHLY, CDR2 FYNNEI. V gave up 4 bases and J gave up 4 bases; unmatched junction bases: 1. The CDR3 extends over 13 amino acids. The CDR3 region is CASSAQGAYGYTF. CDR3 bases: TGTGCCAGCAGTGCACAGGGGGCCTATGGCTACACCTTC. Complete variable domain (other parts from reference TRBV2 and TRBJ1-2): EPEVTQTPSHQVTQMGQEVILRCVPISNHLYFYWYRQILGQKVEFLVSFYNNEISEKSEIFDDQFSVERPDGSNFTLKIRSTKLEDSAMYFCASSAQGAYGYTFGSGTRLTVV.

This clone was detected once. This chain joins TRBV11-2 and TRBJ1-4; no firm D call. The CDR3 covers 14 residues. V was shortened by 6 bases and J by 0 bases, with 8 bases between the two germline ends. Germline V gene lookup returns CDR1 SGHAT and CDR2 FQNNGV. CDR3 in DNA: TGTGCCAGCAGTCGACATTCAACTAATGAAAAACTGTTTTTT. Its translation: CASSRHSTNEKLFF.